The table lists the clone carrying this T cell receptor beta chain with many counts. The data were taken from a study of T-cell reconstitution after alpha-beta-depleted transplantation in children. CDR1 is SGDLS and CDR2 is YYNGEE in the germline V gene. Trimming stripped 4 bases from V and 8 bases from J, with 21 bases between. This CDR3 has 15 residues. The authors prepared the TCRbeta library with unique molecular identifiers. MiXCR was run by TCRdb on the PCR reads, yielding one entry per CDR3 protein. In the table there are roughly 90,000 distinct CDR3 sequences, 9% to 15% of which are singletons.

The source is a human donor who donated a stem cell graft to a child with inherited bone marrow failure. This sample comprised PBMCs from the stem cell graft donor, obtained from the stem cell graft. The chain couples TRBV9 to TRBJ1-2; tentative D call: TRBD1 (5 bases). CDR3 sequence: CASSSTGTPLGGYTF. CDR3 DNA: TGTGCCAGCAGCTCAACCGGGACGCCACTCGGGGGCTACACCTTC.